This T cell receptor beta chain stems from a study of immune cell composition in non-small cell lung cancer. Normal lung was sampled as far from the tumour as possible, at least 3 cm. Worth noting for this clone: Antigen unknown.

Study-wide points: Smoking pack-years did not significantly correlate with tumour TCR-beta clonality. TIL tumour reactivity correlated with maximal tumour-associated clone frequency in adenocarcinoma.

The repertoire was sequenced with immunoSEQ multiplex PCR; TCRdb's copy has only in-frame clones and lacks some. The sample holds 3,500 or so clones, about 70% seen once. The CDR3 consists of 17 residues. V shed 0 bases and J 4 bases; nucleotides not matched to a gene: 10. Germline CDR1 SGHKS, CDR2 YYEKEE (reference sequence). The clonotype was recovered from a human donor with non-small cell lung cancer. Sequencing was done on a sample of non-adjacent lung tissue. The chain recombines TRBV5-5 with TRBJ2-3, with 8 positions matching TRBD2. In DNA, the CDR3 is TGTGCCAGCAGCTTGGGGGTCGGGGGGGCCATGTCAGATACGCAGTATTTT. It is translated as CASSLGVGGAMSDTQYF. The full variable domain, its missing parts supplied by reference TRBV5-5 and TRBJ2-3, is DAGVTQSPTHLIKTRGQQVTLRCSPISGHKSVSWYQQVLGQGPQFIFQYYEKEERGRGNFPDRFSARQFPNYSSELNVNALLLGDSALYLCASSLGVGGAMSDTQYFGPGTRLTVL.